This TCR beta chain derives from a study of response to subunit inactivated influenza vaccine. TCRdb reanalysed the RT-PCR reads using MiXCR and keeps one entry per CDR3 protein. This table holds roughly 620,000 distinct CDR3 sequences, 11% found once. This clonotype was detected only a few times. The V gene's germline CDR1 is SGHVS and CDR2 FQNEAQ. The CDR3 totals 12 residues. Trimming shortened V by 10 bases and J by 5 bases, and 14 bases separated the two germline ends. This same sample was also part of a study on T cells expressing NK-cell markers. From that paper: UMI-tagged 5'RACE template switching yielded the TCR beta cDNA. It was from sorted CD3+CD56+NKG2C+, CD3+CD56+NKG2C- and CD3+CD56-NKG2C+ T cells that TCR beta repertoires came. Among the experiments, several used an anti-gamma-delta TCR antibody to restrict sorting to alpha-beta TCR T cells.

This sequence was found in a man between 50 and 59 years old who received an inactivated influenza vaccine. This chain connects TRBV7-8 to TRBJ2-5; D tentatively fits TRBD1 or TRBD2 (5 bases each). Sequences were derived from PBMCs from blood, sampled on the day of vaccination. DNA for the CDR3: TGTGCCACGGCCCGGGGCGGGGAGACCCAGTACTTC. Translated: CATARGGETQYF.